The 22 T cell receptor beta chains below come from one sample, sequenced in a study of radiation and T cells in renal cell carcinoma. The time point: blood 2 weeks post-SBRT. Regarding treatment: 15 Gy SBRT to primary tumor, nephrectomy 4 weeks later. Profiled with immunoSEQ multiplex PCR; TCRdb holds only in-frame clones, not every one. Of tens of thousands of clones listed, roughly 80% were seen once; the top ten hold around 30%. The input for sequencing was blood, taken from a patient whose treatment included radiotherapy and nephrectomy. The receptor set was obtained from a woman between 65 and 79 years old with renal cell carcinoma.

This clone was picked up one time. The CDR3 DNA is TGCGCCAGCAGCTTGGAGGCCAGGGGTGGCACAGATACGCAGTATTTT. Amino acid sequence: CASSLEARGGTDTQYF. The chain carries TRBV5-1 and TRBJ2-3, with D perhaps TRBD1 (6 bases). CDR1 and CDR2 (germline): SGHRS, YFSETQ. V lost 0 bases to trimming and J lost 1 base, with 12 bases between them. The CDR3 runs 16 residues.

This chain connects TRBV19 to TRBJ2-2; no firm D call. The CDR3 has 14 amino acids. V was trimmed by 5 bases and J by 5 bases, leaving 12 bases between them. Per the germline V gene, CDR1 is LNHDA and CDR2 is SQIVND (reference sequence). CDR3 bases: TGTGCCAGTAGTGTTTCGGACGGGACCGGGGAGCTGTTTTTT. As protein: CASSVSDGTGELFF.

The chain carries TRBV4-3 and TRBJ1-2; D might be TRBD1 (6 bases). The V end lost 4 bases, the J end lost 3 bases, and 12 bases lay between the germline ends. The CDR3 sequence is 14 residues long. The germline V gene has CDR1 LGHNA and CDR2 YSLEER. The CDR3 here is CASSPGGGHYGYTF. The CDR3 DNA sequence: TGCGCCAGCAGCCCGGGGGGGGGCCACTATGGCTACACCTTC.

There are a few counts of this clone. This chain uses TRBV6-5 with TRBJ1-1, with D uncertain. The V end lost 7 bases, the J end lost 0 bases, and 9 bases lay between the germline ends. The CDR3 sequence is 13 residues long. Germline V lookup: CDR1 MNHEY, CDR2 SVGAGI. CDR3 nucleotide sequence: TGTGCCAGCAAAGGCAGGCTGAACACTGAAGCTTTCTTT. The encoded protein is CASKGRLNTEAFF.

The chain joins TRBV5-1 to TRBJ2-7; no reliable D call. There are 12 residues in the CDR3. Trimming stripped 2 bases from V and 0 bases from J, with 3 bases between. The germline V gene encodes CDR1 SGHRS and CDR2 YFSETQ. CDR3 coding DNA: TGCGCCAGCAGCTTTAGCTCCTACGAGCAGTACTTC. Encoded protein: CASSFSSYEQYF.

The chain is built from TRBV19 and TRBJ2-1, with 10 positions matching TRBD1. The CDR3 sequence is 16 residues long. CDR1 and CDR2 (germline): LNHDA, SQIVND (reference sequence). The V segment lost 7 bases and the J segment 7 bases; nucleotides outside the gene matches: 13. In DNA, the CDR3 is TGTGCCAGTACACGAACGGGGACAGGGGTAGGAAATGAGCAGTTCTTC. It encodes CASTRTGTGVGNEQFF. Together with reference TRBV19 and TRBJ2-1, the CDR3 gives the full variable domain: DGGITQSPKYLFRKEGQNVTLSCEQNLNHDAMYWYRQDPGQGLRLIYYSQIVNDFQKGDIAEGYSVSREKKESFPLTVTSAQKNPTAFYLCASTRTGTGVGNEQFFGPGTRLTVL.

The rearrangement links TRBV7-9 to TRBJ2-7; D not resolved. This CDR3 region has 13 residues. CDR1 is SEHNR, CDR2 FQNEAQ, per germline (reference sequence). Trimming left V 5 bases short and J 6 bases short, with 14 bases between. The CDR3 DNA sequence: TGTGCCAGCAGCGCCAGCGAGACGGGCGAGCAGTACTTC. This gives the protein CASSASETGEQYF.

This sequence joins TRBV7-8 and TRBJ2-7; D is unresolved. Trimming pared 0 bases from V and 1 base from J, leaving 7 bases between. The CDR3 contains 14 residues. Germline-derived CDR1 and CDR2 are SGHVS and FQNEAQ. The CDR3 spells CASSLASPSYEQYF. CDR3 sequence (DNA): TGTGCCAGCAGCTTAGCGTCCCCTTCCTACGAGCAGTACTTC.

The chain is built from TRBV6-5 and TRBJ2-7; D possibly matches TRBD1 or TRBD2 (5 bases each). The CDR3 extends over 15 amino acids. Per germline, CDR1 MNHEY and CDR2 SVGAGI. V lost 2 bases, J lost 2 bases, and 13 bases lay in between. For the CDR3, the DNA is TGTGCCAGCAGTTACGGGGCGGGTACTACCTACGAGCAGTACTTC. Translating gives CASSYGAGTTYEQYF.

The genes are TRBV4-1 and TRBJ2-7; 9 positions agree with TRBD2. Germline assignment: CDR1 MGHRA and CDR2 YSYEKL. V lost 6 bases, J lost 6 bases, and 12 bases stayed unmatched. This CDR3 region has 15 residues. CDR3 amino acids: CASRVRAGGPGEQYF. In DNA form, the CDR3 reads TGCGCCAGCAGGGTCAGGGCGGGAGGGCCCGGCGAGCAGTACTTC.

The chain is built from TRBV7-3 and TRBJ2-2; D gene ambiguous. This CDR3 is 15 amino acids long. Between the trimmed V and J ends, which lost 2 bases and 1 base, there was a span of 8 bases. Germline assignment: CDR1 SGHTA and CDR2 FQGTGA. CDR3 DNA sequence: TGTGCCAGCAGCTTAGAACCCGTGAACACCGGGGAGCTGTTTTTT. Protein sequence: CASSLEPVNTGELFF.

The V and J genes are TRBV23-1 and TRBJ2-3, with TRBD2 as a possible D gene (8 bases). TRBV23-1 is treated as an ORF (open reading frame) with a function not yet certain. The CDR3 runs to 18 residues. V was trimmed by 2 bases and J by 2 bases, leaving 20 bases between them. Written as DNA, the CDR3 is TGCGCCAGCAGTCAAAGGGACAGAGCGGGGGTTCTCACAGATACGCAGTATTTT. Its protein product is CASSQRDRAGVLTDTQYF.

The V and J genes are TRBV6-1 and TRBJ2-2; 7 nucleotides agree with TRBD1. The CDR3 loop spans 15 amino acids. Germline-derived CDR1 and CDR2 are MNHNS and SASEGT. V gave up 3 bases and J gave up 0 bases; unmatched junction bases: 1. As DNA, the CDR3 is TGTGCCAGCAGTGAGGGACAGACGAACACCGGGGAGCTGTTTTTT. It is translated as CASSEGQTNTGELFF.

The V gene is TRBV6-6, the J gene TRBJ2-7; possibly TRBD1 for D (5 bases). Per the germline V gene, CDR1 is MNHNY and CDR2 is SVGAGI (reference sequence). Trimming pared 0 bases from V and 7 bases from J, leaving 7 bases between. The CDR3 has 12 residues. Written as DNA, the CDR3 is TGTGCCAGCAGTTACTCCAGGGATGAGCAGTACTTC. Translated: CASSYSRDEQYF.

This rearrangement joins TRBV5-4 to TRBJ2-1, with 10 positions matching TRBD2. Germline V gives CDR1 SGHNT, CDR2 YYREEE (reference sequence). The CDR3 has 15 residues. Germline trimming cut 3 bases from V and 5 bases from J; bases unmatched to any gene: 5. For the CDR3, the DNA is TGTGCCAGCAGCTCCAAAACTAGCGGGGACAATGAGCAGTTCTTC. It translates to CASSSKTSGDNEQFF.

The chain uses TRBV19 and TRBJ2-7; TRBD1 agrees at 7 bases. The CDR3 length is 13 residues. Germline lookup yields CDR1 LNHDA and CDR2 SQIVND (reference sequence). Unmatched junction bases numbered 4, after V lost 5 bases and J lost 3 bases. The CDR3 nucleotides read TGTGCCAGTAGTCCAGGGACAGTCTACGAGCAGTACTTC. Its protein is CASSPGTVYEQYF.

The chain couples TRBV14 to TRBJ1-6, with a possible D match to TRBD1 (5 bases). CDR3 length: 13 residues. Trimming removed 3 bases from V and 9 bases from J, with 9 bases in between. The germline V gene has CDR1 SGHDN and CDR2 FVKESK. CDR3 DNA sequence: TGTGCCAGCAGCCACCCAGGGAGTTCACCCCTCCACTTT. It encodes CASSHPGSSPLHF.

The gene calls are TRBV13 and TRBJ2-3, with 9 bases lining up with TRBD1. Germline-derived CDR1 and CDR2 are PRHDT and FYEKMQ (reference sequence). The CDR3 is 15 residues long. Trimming cost V 5 bases and J 8 bases; bases outside gene matches: 11. As DNA, the CDR3 is TGTGCCAGCAGCGAAAAGACAGGGGGATGGCGTACGCAGTATTTT. This translates into CASSEKTGGWRTQYF. Complete variable domain (other parts from reference TRBV13 and TRBJ2-3): AAGVIQSPRHLIKEKRETATLKCYPIPRHDTVYWYQQGPGQDPQFLISFYEKMQSDKGSIPDRFSAQQFSDYHSELNMSSLELGDSALYFCASSEKTGGWRTQYFGPGTRLTVL.

This clone was seen more than once but under ten times. The rearrangement joins TRBV19 to TRBJ1-1; tentative D call: TRBD1 (5 bases). The V gene's germline CDR1 is LNHDA and CDR2 SQIVND (reference sequence). V lost 6 bases and J lost 6, with 11 bases in between. CDR3 length equals 12 residues. The CDR3 bases are TGTGCCAGTAGCCCAGGGATTGCTGAAGCTTTCTTT. Translating it yields CASSPGIAEAFF.

As for this clone: The sample carries other DNA sequences with the same CDR3. This chain links TRBV5-6 with TRBJ2-5; no clear D. Trimming cost V 1 base and J 4 bases, with 2 bases left between them. The length of the CDR3 is 11 residues. The V gene's germline CDR1 is SGHDT and CDR2 YYEEEE. The CDR3: CASSLRETQYF. DNA of the CDR3: TGTGCCAGCAGCTTGAGAGAGACCCAGTACTTC. The full variable domain, in which reference TRBV5-6 and TRBJ2-5 provide the parts outside the CDR3, is DAGVTQSPTHLIKTRGQQVTLRCSPKSGHDTVSWYQQALGQGPQFIFQYYEEEERQRGNFPDRFSGHQFPNYSSELNVNALLLGDSALYLCASSLRETQYFGPGTRLLVL.

The chain recombines TRBV6-1 with TRBJ2-1; 11 bases are a match to TRBD2. The germline V gene has CDR1 MNHNS and CDR2 SASEGT. V lost 7 bases and J lost 7; bases outside the gene matches: 9. The CDR3 spans 15 residues. The CDR3 DNA reads as TGTGCCAGCAAGCCCTTAGCGGGGGGGGGAAATGAGCAGTTCTTC. It yields the protein CASKPLAGGGNEQFF.

This rearrangement joins TRBV18 to TRBJ1-3; no definite D call. Germline V gene sequence: CDR1 KGHSH, CDR2 LQKENI. The CDR3 is 15 amino acids. The germline V and J ends were trimmed by 2 bases and 0 bases, with 8 bases remaining between them. The CDR3 loop is CASSPDQLSGNTIYF. CDR3 bases: TGTGCCAGCTCACCAGACCAGCTCTCTGGAAACACCATATATTTT.